A single sample is the source of the 7 T cell receptor beta chains below, sequenced in a study of T-cell reconstitution after alpha-beta-depleted transplantation in children. The TCRbeta library was prepared with unique molecular identifiers. TCRdb processed the PCR reads anew with MiXCR; each CDR3 protein has one entry. Here the sample spans 200,000 to 300,000 distinct CDR3 sequences, more than 20% being singletons. The material sequenced was PBMCs, mostly from graft donor cells, taken 360 days after TCRalphabeta/CD19-depleted stem cell transplant. Receptor source: a female patient aged 2-10 years who had a stem cell transplant for congenital amegakaryocytic thrombocytopenia, so the T cells may come from the graft donor.

The chain recombines TRBV12-3 or TRBV12-4 with TRBJ2-3, with 8 bases lining up with TRBD2. The ends lost 3 bases at V and 6 bases at J; junction bases unmatched: 2. This CDR3 is built from 13 residues. CDR3 protein: CASSLVAGDTQYF. CDR3 nucleotide sequence: TGTGCCAGCAGTTTGGTAGCGGGGGATACGCAGTATTTT.

J is TRBJ2-5 and V is TRBV21-1. TRBV21-1 is a listed pseudogene. CDR3 length equals 10 residues. CDR3 coding DNA: TGTGCCAGCAAAAAAGAGACCCAGTACTTC. It codes for CASKKETQYF.

This clonotype was recorded a few times. The chain is built from TRBV20-1 and TRBJ1-1, with TRBD1 matching 8 bases. The CDR3 extends over 15 amino acids. CDR1 is DFQATT, CDR2 SNEGSKA, per germline (reference sequence). The V gene end was trimmed by 7 bases and the J gene end by 0 bases; junction bases not matched to a gene: 10. The CDR3 region is CSVRHTGGLNTEAFF. Here the CDR3 DNA reads TGCAGTGTCAGACATACAGGGGGACTGAACACTGAAGCTTTCTTT.

The chain carries TRBV6-5 and TRBJ2-5; no reliable D call. The CDR3 runs to 15 residues. Deletions cut 4 bases from V and 1 base from J, with 13 bases between. From germline, CDR1 is MNHEY and CDR2 SVGAGI. The CDR3 sequence is CASSSVSAPQETQYF. In DNA, the CDR3 is TGTGCCAGCAGTTCGGTCTCAGCACCCCAAGAGACCCAGTACTTC.

The chain employs TRBV5-1 and TRBJ1-2, with D perhaps TRBD1 (6 bases). Germline V CDR1 and CDR2: SGHRS, YFSETQ. Between the trimmed V and J ends, which lost 4 bases and 2 bases, there was a span of 15 bases. This CDR3 has 15 amino acids. CDR3 sequence: CASSTGQTLNYGYTF. The DNA of the CDR3 is TGCGCCAGCAGCACAGGACAGACACTAAACTATGGCTACACCTTC.

This clonotype has more than one count but fewer than ten. The chain is built from TRBV28 and TRBJ2-5; D is perhaps TRBD1 or TRBD2 (5 bases each). This CDR3 is built from 15 residues. Per germline, CDR1 MDHEN and CDR2 SYDVKM. Trimming removed 3 bases at V and 5 bases at J, with 16 bases between. Written as DNA, the CDR3 is TGTGCCAGCAGTTTTCTTCTTCGGGGCCAGGAGACCCAGTACTTC. Translated, it gives CASSFLLRGQETQYF.

This clonotype has more than one count but fewer than ten. CDR3 sequence (DNA): TGCGCCAGCAGGATCGGTGGGGGAGGGCAAGAGACCCAGTACTTC. Translated: CASRIGGGGQETQYF. This chain links TRBV5-1 with TRBJ2-5, with 7 bases matching TRBD2. With 5 bases clipped from V and 2 bases from J, the junction kept 9 bases outside the gene matches. Germline V CDR1 and CDR2: SGHRS, YFSETQ. There are 15 residues in the CDR3.